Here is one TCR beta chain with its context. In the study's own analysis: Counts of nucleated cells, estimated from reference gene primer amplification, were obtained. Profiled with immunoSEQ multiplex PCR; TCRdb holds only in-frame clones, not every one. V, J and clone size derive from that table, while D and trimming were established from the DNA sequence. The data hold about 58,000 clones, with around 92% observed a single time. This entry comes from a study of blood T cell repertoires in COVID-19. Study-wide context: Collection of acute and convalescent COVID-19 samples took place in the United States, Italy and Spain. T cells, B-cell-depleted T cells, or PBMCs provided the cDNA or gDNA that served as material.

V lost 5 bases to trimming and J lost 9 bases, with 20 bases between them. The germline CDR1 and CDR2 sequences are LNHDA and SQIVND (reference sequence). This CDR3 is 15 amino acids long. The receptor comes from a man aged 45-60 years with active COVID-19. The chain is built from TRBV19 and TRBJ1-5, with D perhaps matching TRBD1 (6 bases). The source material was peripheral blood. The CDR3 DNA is TGTGCCAGTAGTCACAGGGAACTCCTCCATTTGCCCCAGCATTTT. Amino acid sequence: CASSHRELLHLPQHF. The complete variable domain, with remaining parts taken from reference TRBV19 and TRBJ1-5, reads DGGITQSPKYLFRKEGQNVTLSCEQNLNHDAMYWYRQDPGQGLRLIYYSQIVNDFQKGDIAEGYSVSREKKESFPLTVTSAQKNPTAFYLCASSHRELLHLPQHFGDGTRLSIL.